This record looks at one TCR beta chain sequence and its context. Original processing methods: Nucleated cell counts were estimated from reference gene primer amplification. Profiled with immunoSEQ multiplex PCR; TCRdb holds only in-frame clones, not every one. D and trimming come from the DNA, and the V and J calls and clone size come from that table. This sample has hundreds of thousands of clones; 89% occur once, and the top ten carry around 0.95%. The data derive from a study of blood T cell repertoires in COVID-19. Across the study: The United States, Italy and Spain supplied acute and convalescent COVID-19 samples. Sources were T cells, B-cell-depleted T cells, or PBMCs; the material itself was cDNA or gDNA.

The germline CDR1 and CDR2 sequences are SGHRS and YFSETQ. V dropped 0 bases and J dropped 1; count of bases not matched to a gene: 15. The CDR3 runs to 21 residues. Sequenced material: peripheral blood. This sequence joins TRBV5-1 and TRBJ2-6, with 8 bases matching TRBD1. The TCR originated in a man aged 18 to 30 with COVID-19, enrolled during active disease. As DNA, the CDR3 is TGCGCCAGCAGCTTGGGATATCGTACCGGGACAGGCCGTTCTGGGGCCAACGTCCTGACTTTC. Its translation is CASSLGYRTGTGRSGANVLTF. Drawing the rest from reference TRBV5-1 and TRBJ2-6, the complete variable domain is KAGVTQTPRYLIKTRGQQVTLSCSPISGHRSVSWYQQTPGQGLQFLFEYFSETQRNKGNFPGRFSGRQFSNSRSEMNVSTLELGDSALYLCASSLGYRTGTGRSGANVLTFGAGSRLTVL.